Detailed here is one T cell receptor (beta chain). This specimen comes from a study of Tregs in tolerant kidney transplant recipients. Produced via immunoSEQ multiplex PCR; TCRdb's table is partial and in-frame only. The data contain under 100,000 clones, around 90% of them singletons. The TCR originated in a human donor in good health. The material sequenced was CD8+ T cells from blood.

The CDR3 loop is CASSRQGSEAFF. The CDR3 DNA reads TGTGCCAGCAGCCGACAGGGATCCGAAGCTTTCTTT. V is TRBV5-6 and J is TRBJ1-1, with TRBD1 matching 7 bases. CDR1 SGHDT and CDR2 YYEEEE come from the germline V gene. Trimming at V came to 4 bases and at J to 8 bases, leaving 5 bases not matched to a gene. The CDR3 is 12 amino acids.